This T cell receptor (beta chain) was identified during a study of read filtering for tumor transcriptome and immune sequencing. Overall study context: R-ISS stage counts were eight or nine for I, about 15 for II, six or seven for III.

This library used around 400 ng RNA and molecular barcoded adaptors spanning alpha/delta and beta/gamma chains. One entry per CDR3 protein, called by TCRdb with MiXCR from the reads. This table has 40,000 to 50,000 distinct CDR3 sequences, roughly 13% appearing once. Ten or more counts support this clonotype. The target antigen is unknown. The germline V gene encodes CDR1 DFQATT and CDR2 SNEGSKA (reference sequence). Trimming pared 6 bases from V and 0 bases from J, leaving 5 bases between. The CDR3 loop spans 12 amino acids. Every patient had bone marrow sampled while the disease was active. General study results and limits: About 82% of IR-seq clonotypes had a single read, yet these held around 4% of reads.

Material for sequencing was a population of CD138-negative cells sorted from bone marrow. The TCR comes from a donor aged 40 or over with multiple myeloma. V and J are TRBV20-1 and TRBJ2-2; D is perhaps TRBD1 or TRBD2 (5 bases each). The CDR3 nucleotides are TGCAGTGCGGGGGCGAACACCGGGGAGCTGTTTTTT. The encoded protein is CSAGANTGELFF.